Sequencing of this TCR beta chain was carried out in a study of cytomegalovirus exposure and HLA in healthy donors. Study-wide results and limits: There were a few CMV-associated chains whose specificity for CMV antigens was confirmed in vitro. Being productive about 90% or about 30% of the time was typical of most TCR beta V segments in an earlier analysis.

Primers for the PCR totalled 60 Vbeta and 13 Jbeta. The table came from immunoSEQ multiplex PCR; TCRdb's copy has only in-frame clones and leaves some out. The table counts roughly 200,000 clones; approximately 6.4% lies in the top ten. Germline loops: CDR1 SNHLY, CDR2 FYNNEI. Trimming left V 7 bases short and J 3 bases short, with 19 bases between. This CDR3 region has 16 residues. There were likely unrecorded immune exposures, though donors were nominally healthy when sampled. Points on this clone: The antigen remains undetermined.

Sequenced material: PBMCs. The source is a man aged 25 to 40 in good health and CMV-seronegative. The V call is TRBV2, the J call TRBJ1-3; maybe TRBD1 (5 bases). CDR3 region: CASTKGRGLGGNTIYF. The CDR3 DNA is TGTGCCAGCACCAAAGGTCGGGGACTGGGTGGAAACACCATATATTTT.